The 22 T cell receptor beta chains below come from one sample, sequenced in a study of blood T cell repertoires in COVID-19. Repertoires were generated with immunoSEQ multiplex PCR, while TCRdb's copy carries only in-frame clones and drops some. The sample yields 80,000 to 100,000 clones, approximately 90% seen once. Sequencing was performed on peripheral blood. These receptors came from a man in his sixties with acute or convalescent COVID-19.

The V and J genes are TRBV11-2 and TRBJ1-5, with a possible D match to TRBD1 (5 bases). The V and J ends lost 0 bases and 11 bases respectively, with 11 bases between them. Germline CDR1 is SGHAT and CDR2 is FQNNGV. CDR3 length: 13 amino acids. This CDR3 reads CASSLDWTFAQHF. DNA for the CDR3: TGTGCCAGCAGCTTAGATTGGACATTCGCCCAGCATTTT.

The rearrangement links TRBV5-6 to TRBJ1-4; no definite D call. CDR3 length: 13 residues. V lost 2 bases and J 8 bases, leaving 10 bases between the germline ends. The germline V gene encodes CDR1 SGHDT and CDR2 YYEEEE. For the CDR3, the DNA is TGTGCCAGCAGCTTTGGAGATCGGGAAAAACTGTTTTTT. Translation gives CASSFGDREKLFF.

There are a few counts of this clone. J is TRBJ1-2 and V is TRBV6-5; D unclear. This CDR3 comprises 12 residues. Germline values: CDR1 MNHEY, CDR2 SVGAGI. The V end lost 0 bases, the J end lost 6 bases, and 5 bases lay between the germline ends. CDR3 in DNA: TGTGCCAGCAGTTACTCCGGGGATGGCTACACCTTC. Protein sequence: CASSYSGDGYTF.

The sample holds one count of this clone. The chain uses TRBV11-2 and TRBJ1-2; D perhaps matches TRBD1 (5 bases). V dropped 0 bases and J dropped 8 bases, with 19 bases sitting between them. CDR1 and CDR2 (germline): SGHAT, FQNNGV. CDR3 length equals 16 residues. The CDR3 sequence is CASSLDYRTRALGYTF. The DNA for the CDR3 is TGTGCCAGCAGCTTAGATTATAGGACCAGGGCCCTCGGCTACACCTTC.

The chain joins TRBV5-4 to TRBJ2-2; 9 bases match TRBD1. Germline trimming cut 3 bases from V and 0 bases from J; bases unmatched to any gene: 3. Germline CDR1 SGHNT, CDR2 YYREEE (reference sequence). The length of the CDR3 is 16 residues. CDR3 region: CASSSRQGANTGELFF. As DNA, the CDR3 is TGTGCCAGCAGCTCCCGACAGGGGGCGAACACCGGGGAGCTGTTTTTT.

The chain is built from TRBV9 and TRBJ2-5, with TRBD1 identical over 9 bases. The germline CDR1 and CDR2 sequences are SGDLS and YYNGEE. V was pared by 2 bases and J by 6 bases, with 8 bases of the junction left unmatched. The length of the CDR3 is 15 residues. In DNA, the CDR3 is TGTGCCAGCAGCGTCCGGACAGGGGACACACAGACCCAGTACTTC. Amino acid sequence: CASSVRTGDTQTQYF.

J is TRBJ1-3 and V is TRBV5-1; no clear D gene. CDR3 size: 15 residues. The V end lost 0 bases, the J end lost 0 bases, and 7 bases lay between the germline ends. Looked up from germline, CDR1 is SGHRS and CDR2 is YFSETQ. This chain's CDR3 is CASSLDWSSGNTIYF. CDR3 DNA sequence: TGCGCCAGCAGCTTGGACTGGTCCTCTGGAAACACCATATATTTT.

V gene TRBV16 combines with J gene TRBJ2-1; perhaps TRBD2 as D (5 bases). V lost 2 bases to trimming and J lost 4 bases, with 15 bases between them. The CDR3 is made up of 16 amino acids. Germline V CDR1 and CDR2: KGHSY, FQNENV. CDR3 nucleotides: TGTGCCAGCAGCCAAGGACTCCTACCCCCTTACAATGAGCAGTTCTTC. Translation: CASSQGLLPPYNEQFF.

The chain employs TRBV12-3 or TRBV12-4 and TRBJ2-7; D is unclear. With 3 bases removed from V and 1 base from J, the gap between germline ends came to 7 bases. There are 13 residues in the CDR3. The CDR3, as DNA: TGTGCCAGCAGTTTGAGTGATTCCTACGAGCAGTACGTC. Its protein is CASSLSDSYEQYV.

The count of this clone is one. This CDR3 is CASRARQDSEAFF. The CDR3 DNA sequence: TGTGCCAGCAGAGCTCGACAGGACTCTGAAGCTTTCTTT. The rearrangement links TRBV27 to TRBJ1-1; D is possibly TRBD1 (6 bases). This CDR3 is built from 13 residues. Germline assignment: CDR1 MNHEY and CDR2 SMNVEV (reference sequence). V was pared by 6 bases and J by 6 bases, with 14 bases between.

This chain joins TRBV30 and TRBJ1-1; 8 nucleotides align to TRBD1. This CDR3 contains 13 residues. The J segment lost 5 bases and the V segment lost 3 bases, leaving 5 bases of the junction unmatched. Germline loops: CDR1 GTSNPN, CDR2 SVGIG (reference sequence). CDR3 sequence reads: CAWRVTGGTEAFF. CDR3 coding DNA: TGTGCCTGGAGAGTAACAGGGGGGACTGAAGCTTTCTTT.

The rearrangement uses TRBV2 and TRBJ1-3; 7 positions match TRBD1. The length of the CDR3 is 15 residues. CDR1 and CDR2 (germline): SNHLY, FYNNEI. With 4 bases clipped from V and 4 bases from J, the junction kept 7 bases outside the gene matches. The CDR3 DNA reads TGTGCCAGCAGTGCCCCCCCGACAGGGGGAAACACCATATATTTT. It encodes CASSAPPTGGNTIYF.

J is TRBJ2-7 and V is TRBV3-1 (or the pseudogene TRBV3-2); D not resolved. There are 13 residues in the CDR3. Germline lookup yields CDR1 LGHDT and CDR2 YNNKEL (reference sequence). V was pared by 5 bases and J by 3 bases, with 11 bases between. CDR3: CASSSPPVYEQYF. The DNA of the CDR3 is TGTGCCAGCAGCTCACCTCCGGTCTACGAGCAGTACTTC.

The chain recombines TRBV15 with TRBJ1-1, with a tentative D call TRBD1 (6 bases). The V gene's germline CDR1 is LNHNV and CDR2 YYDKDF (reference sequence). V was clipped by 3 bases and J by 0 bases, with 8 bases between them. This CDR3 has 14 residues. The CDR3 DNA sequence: TGTGCCACCAGCAGGCAGGGGATGAACACTGAAGCTTTCTTT. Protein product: CATSRQGMNTEAFF.

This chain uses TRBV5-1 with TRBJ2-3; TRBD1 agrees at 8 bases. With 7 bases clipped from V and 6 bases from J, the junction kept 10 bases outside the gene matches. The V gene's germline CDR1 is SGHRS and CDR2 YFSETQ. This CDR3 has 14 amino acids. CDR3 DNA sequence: TGCGCCAGCGCTTCGGGCAGGGGGCAGGATACGCAGTATTTT. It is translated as CASASGRGQDTQYF.

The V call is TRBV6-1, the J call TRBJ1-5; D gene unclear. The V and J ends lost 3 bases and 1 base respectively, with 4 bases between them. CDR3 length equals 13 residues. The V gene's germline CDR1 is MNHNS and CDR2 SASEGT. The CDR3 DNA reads TGTGCCAGCAGTGACCGGAGCAATCAGCCCCAGCATTTT. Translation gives CASSDRSNQPQHF.

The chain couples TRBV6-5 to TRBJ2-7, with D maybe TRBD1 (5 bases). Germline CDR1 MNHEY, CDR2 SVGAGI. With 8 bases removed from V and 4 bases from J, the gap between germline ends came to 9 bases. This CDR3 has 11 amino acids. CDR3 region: CASGAGYEQYF. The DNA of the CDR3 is TGTGCCAGCGGGGCAGGGTACGAGCAGTACTTC.

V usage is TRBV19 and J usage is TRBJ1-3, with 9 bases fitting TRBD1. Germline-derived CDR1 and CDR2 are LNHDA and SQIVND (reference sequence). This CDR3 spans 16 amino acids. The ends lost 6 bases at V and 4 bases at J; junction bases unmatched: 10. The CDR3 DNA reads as TGTGCCAGTAGGGGACCCCGGGACAGGGTCGGAAACACCATATATTTT. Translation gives CASRGPRDRVGNTIYF.

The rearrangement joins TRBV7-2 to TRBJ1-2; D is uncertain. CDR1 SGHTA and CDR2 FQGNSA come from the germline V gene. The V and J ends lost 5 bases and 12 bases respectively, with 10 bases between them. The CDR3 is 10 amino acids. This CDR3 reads CASSLQEDTF. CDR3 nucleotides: TGTGCCAGCAGCCTCCAGGAGGACACCTTC.

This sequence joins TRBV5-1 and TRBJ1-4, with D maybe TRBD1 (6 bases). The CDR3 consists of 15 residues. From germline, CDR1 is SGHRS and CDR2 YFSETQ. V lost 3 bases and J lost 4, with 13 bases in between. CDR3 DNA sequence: TGCGCCAGCAGCTCTACAGGGCCGTATAATGAAAAACTGTTTTTT. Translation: CASSSTGPYNEKLFF.

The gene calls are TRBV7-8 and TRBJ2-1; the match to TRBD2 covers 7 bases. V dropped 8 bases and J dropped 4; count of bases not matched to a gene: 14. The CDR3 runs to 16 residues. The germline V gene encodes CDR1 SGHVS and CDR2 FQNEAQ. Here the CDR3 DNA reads TGTGCCAGCCCGCCCGGGATGCGGGAGTTATACAATGAGCAGTTCTTC. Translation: CASPPGMRELYNEQFF.

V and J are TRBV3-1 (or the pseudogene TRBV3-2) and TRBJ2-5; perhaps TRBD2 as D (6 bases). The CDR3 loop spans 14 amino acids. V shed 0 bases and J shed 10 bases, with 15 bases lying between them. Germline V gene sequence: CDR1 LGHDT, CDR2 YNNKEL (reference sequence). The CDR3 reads CASSQDTFMEGQYF. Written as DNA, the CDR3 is TGTGCCAGCAGCCAAGATACATTCATGGAGGGCCAGTACTTC.